This T cell receptor (beta chain) was captured in a study of technical replicates of blood from a handful of donors. Only in-frame clones appear in the TCRdb table, and some are missing; sequencing was by immunoSEQ multiplex PCR. The sample lists about 11,000 clones, around 94% occurring once. With V trimmed by 6 bases and J by 0 bases, 9 bases remained unmatched. The CDR3 is 17 amino acids. Germline CDR1 and CDR2: KGHSH and LQKENI. This sequence originates from a human donor in good health. The sample was PBMCs. V usage is TRBV18 and J usage is TRBJ2-3, with 10 positions matching TRBD1. The CDR3 bases are TGTGCCAGCTCCCCGCCGACAGGGGGCTCAAGCACAGATACGCAGTATTTT. This translates into CASSPPTGGSSTDTQYF. Full variable domain (rest looked up from reference TRBV18 and TRBJ2-3): NAGVMQNPRHLVRRRGQEARLRCSPMKGHSHVYWYRQLPEEGLKFMVYLQKENIIDESGMPKERFSAEFPKEGPSILRIQQVVRGDSAAYFCASSPPTGGSSTDTQYFGPGTRLTVL.